These 26 T cell receptor beta chains share one sample of origin, sequenced in a study of cytomegalovirus exposure and HLA in healthy donors. Both 60 Vbeta primers and 13 Jbeta primers went into the PCR. Assay used: immunoSEQ multiplex PCR; TCRdb lists only in-frame clones, some missing. The sample lists around 140,000 clones; approximately 83% were seen once. The sequenced material came from PBMCs. Source of these receptors: a male donor in good health and CMV-seronegative.

The chain is built from TRBV6-6 and TRBJ1-2; TRBD1 agrees at 7 bases. Germline CDR1 is MNHNY and CDR2 is SVGAGI (reference sequence). The CDR3 is 14 amino acids. With V trimmed by 0 bases and J by 6 bases, 4 bases remained unmatched. The CDR3 loop reads CASSYSSGTDGYTF. The CDR3 nucleotides are TGTGCCAGCAGTTACTCTTCCGGGACAGATGGCTACACCTTC.

The chain links TRBV7-8 to TRBJ2-1, with 7 nucleotides matching TRBD2. Trimming removed 4 bases from V and 4 bases from J; junction bases left unmatched: 10. Per the germline V gene, CDR1 is SGHVS and CDR2 is FQNEAQ. This CDR3 is 16 amino acids long. CDR3: CASSSLTSGIYNEQFF. Here the CDR3 DNA reads TGTGCCAGCAGCTCGCTTACCAGCGGGATTTACAATGAGCAGTTCTTC. The full variable domain, its missing parts supplied by reference TRBV7-8 and TRBJ2-1, is GAGVSQSPRYKVAKRGQDVALRCDPISGHVSLFWYQQALGQGPEFLTYFQNEAQLDKSGLPSDRFFAERPEGSVSTLKIQRTQQEDSAVYLCASSSLTSGIYNEQFFGPGTRLTVL.

The J gene is TRBJ1-1, the V gene TRBV30; D gene ambiguous. Germline V gives CDR1 GTSNPN, CDR2 SVGIG (reference sequence). The CDR3 has 11 residues. V gave up 2 bases and J gave up 5 bases, with 6 bases separating them. The CDR3 loop is CAWSIQTEAFF. The CDR3, as DNA: TGTGCCTGGAGTATCCAGACTGAAGCTTTCTTT.

The chain uses TRBV7-2 and TRBJ2-2; TRBD1 is a possible D gene (6 bases). Germline loops: CDR1 SGHTA, CDR2 FQGNSA. This CDR3 spans 16 amino acids. V lost 8 bases, J lost 4 bases, and 20 bases lay in between. CDR3 nucleotide sequence: TGTGCCAGCGACCGCACCGGGACACGCTTCACCGGGGAGCTGTTTTTT. Amino acid sequence: CASDRTGTRFTGELFF.

The V and J genes are TRBV20-1 and TRBJ2-7; tentative D call: TRBD2 (5 bases). CDR1 is DFQATT, CDR2 SNEGSKA, per germline (reference sequence). V gave up 4 bases and J gave up 6 bases, with 10 bases separating them. The CDR3 runs to 11 residues. The CDR3 protein is CSATLAREQYF. In nucleotides, the CDR3 is TGCAGTGCTACCCTAGCACGCGAGCAGTACTTC.

There are a few counts of this clone. The chain joins TRBV19 to TRBJ1-4, with no clear D. V was pared by 3 bases and J by 8 bases, with 10 bases between. Germline assignment: CDR1 LNHDA and CDR2 SQIVND (reference sequence). The CDR3 is 13 residues long. CDR3 sequence reads: CASSIGGLEKLFF. The CDR3 DNA follows: TGTGCCAGTAGTATCGGAGGTCTCGAAAAACTGTTTTTT.

The chain carries TRBV18 and TRBJ1-4; 7 positions match TRBD1. This CDR3 is built from 14 residues. From germline, CDR1 is KGHSH and CDR2 LQKENI. Unmatched junction bases numbered 3, after V lost 3 bases and J lost 5 bases. The CDR3 is CASSPPGGNEKLFF. CDR3 nucleotide sequence: TGTGCCAGCTCACCTCCAGGGGGGAATGAAAAACTGTTTTTT.

The rearrangement uses TRBV30 and TRBJ1-4, with TRBD1 as a possible D gene (5 bases). Germline CDR1 and CDR2: GTSNPN and SVGIG (reference sequence). V dropped 8 bases and J dropped 4 bases, with 17 bases sitting between them. The CDR3 has 14 amino acids. The CDR3 nucleotides read TGTGCCGGGGGGTTTCTGTTTCTTAATGAAAAACTGTTTTTT. Amino acids: CAGGFLFLNEKLFF.

This rearrangement joins TRBV11-3 to TRBJ2-1; D not resolved. The CDR3 totals 14 residues. The V end lost 0 bases, the J end lost 5 bases, and 8 bases lay between the germline ends. The germline CDR1 and CDR2 sequences are SGHNT and YENEEA. The CDR3 coding sequence is TGTGCCAGCAGCTTAGAGGCCCACAACAATGAGCAGTTCTTC. It encodes CASSLEAHNNEQFF.

The CDR3 bases are TGTGCCAGCAGCTTCACGACAGGCTCTTACCTGTCCTACGAGCAGTACTTC. Protein sequence: CASSFTTGSYLSYEQYF. The V gene is TRBV7-9, the J gene TRBJ2-5; tentatively, D is TRBD1 (6 bases). Matching the DNA end better, TRBJ2-7 makes the J call doubtful. Germline loops: CDR1 SEHNR, CDR2 FQNEAQ (reference sequence). The CDR3 runs 17 residues.

This clone has more than one count but fewer than ten. The chain employs TRBV18 and TRBJ2-3, with 9 bases aligning to TRBD1. From germline, CDR1 is KGHSH and CDR2 LQKENI. V was pared by 6 bases and J by 4 bases, with 11 bases of the junction left unmatched. The CDR3 is made up of 16 amino acids. This CDR3 is CASSRRTGGKADTQYF. DNA for the CDR3: TGTGCCAGCTCCCGCCGAACAGGGGGCAAGGCAGATACGCAGTATTTT. The whole variable domain, remainder taken from reference TRBV18 and TRBJ2-3, is NAGVMQNPRHLVRRRGQEARLRCSPMKGHSHVYWYRQLPEEGLKFMVYLQKENIIDESGMPKERFSAEFPKEGPSILRIQQVVRGDSAAYFCASSRRTGGKADTQYFGPGTRLTVL.

This rearrangement joins TRBV4-1 to TRBJ2-1; 9 positions agree with TRBD2. This CDR3 has 19 residues. J was trimmed by 2 bases and V by 0 bases; bases with no gene match: 11. Germline V CDR1 and CDR2: MGHRA, YSYEKL. The CDR3 nucleotides are TGCGCCAGCAGCCAAGAAGGAGCGGGAGGAGGAAAGACCTACAATGAGCAGTTCTTC. Its protein is CASSQEGAGGGKTYNEQFF.

The CDR3 protein is CASSLRTPYSNQPQHF. DNA for the CDR3: TGTGCCAGCAGTTTACGTACACCTTATAGCAATCAGCCCCAGCATTTT. This rearrangement joins TRBV27 to TRBJ1-5; D unclear. V was clipped by 2 bases and J by 0 bases, with 11 bases between them. The CDR3 spans 16 residues. CDR1 is MNHEY and CDR2 is SMNVEV in the germline V gene (reference sequence).

The chain carries TRBV29-1 and TRBJ2-7, with 7 nucleotides matching TRBD2. The trim removed 5 bases at V and 2 bases at J, leaving 15 bases unmatched. The CDR3 has 16 residues. Germline values: CDR1 SQVTM, CDR2 ANQGSEA. The CDR3 is CSVRAVGGPMTYEQYF. As DNA, the CDR3 is TGCAGCGTTCGCGCGGTGGGAGGGCCGATGACCTACGAGCAGTACTTC.

The chain links TRBV27 to TRBJ2-1; maybe TRBD2 (7 bases). The V end lost 3 bases, the J end lost 4 bases, and 13 bases lay between the germline ends. The CDR3 totals 15 residues. Per the germline V gene, CDR1 is MNHEY and CDR2 is SMNVEV (reference sequence). CDR3 sequence (DNA): TGTGCCAGCAGTTTGGGAGCGGGGACATACAATGAGCAGTTCTTC. This encodes CASSLGAGTYNEQFF.

The rearrangement links TRBV9 to TRBJ1-5; the D is unclear. Per the germline V gene, CDR1 is SGDLS and CDR2 is YYNGEE. The CDR3 length is 13 residues. The V gene lost 1 base and the J gene lost 1 base, with 3 bases spanning the gap. In DNA, the CDR3 is TGTGCCAGCAGCGTACTCAGCAATCAGCCCCAGCATTTT. It encodes CASSVLSNQPQHF.

J is TRBJ2-7 and V is TRBV5-1, with TRBD1 identical over 8 bases. The CDR3 is made up of 14 amino acids. CDR1 and CDR2 from the germline V gene are SGHRS and YFSETQ. Trimming removed 5 bases from V and 2 bases from J; junction bases left unmatched: 6. The CDR3 is CASRPRGQAYEQYF. Here the CDR3 DNA reads TGCGCCAGCAGGCCCAGGGGGCAGGCCTACGAGCAGTACTTC.

The rearrangement links TRBV27 to TRBJ1-4, with D perhaps TRBD1 (5 bases). CDR3 length equals 14 residues. Trimming pared 5 bases from V and 7 bases from J, leaving 14 bases between. Germline-derived CDR1 and CDR2 are MNHEY and SMNVEV (reference sequence). CDR3: CASSTDGGGEKLFF. The CDR3 bases are TGTGCCAGCAGTACTGACGGGGGTGGTGAAAAACTGTTTTTT.

The V gene is TRBV29-1, the J gene TRBJ2-1; D not certain. Per germline, CDR1 SQVTM and CDR2 ANQGSEA. The CDR3 loop spans 11 amino acids. Trimming took 5 bases from V and 9 from J, leaving 11 bases between them. The DNA of the CDR3 is TGCAGCGTTTATATCCTACCTGAGCAGTTCTTC. Translated, it gives CSVYILPEQFF.

This clone was recorded only once. CDR3: CASSDQAYTPDTQYF. The CDR3 DNA sequence: TGTGCCAGCAGTGACCAGGCCTACACCCCAGATACGCAGTATTTT. V is TRBV6-4 and J is TRBJ2-3; D call uncertain. From germline, CDR1 is MRHNA and CDR2 SNTAGT. This CDR3 has 15 amino acids. The ends were cut back, 2 bases at V and 4 bases at J, with 13 bases in the middle.

The chain employs TRBV2 and TRBJ2-5; D not certain. Trimming removed 6 bases at V and 4 bases at J, with 9 bases between. There are 12 residues in the CDR3. Germline CDR1 is SNHLY and CDR2 is FYNNEI. CDR3 in DNA: TGTGCCAGCAGCCCCAGGCCAGAGACCCAGTACTTC. It specifies CASSPRPETQYF.

This chain joins TRBV30 and TRBJ1-1; D uncertain. Trimming shortened V by 3 bases and J by 3 bases, and 17 bases separated the two germline ends. The CDR3 loop spans 15 amino acids. CDR1 and CDR2 from the germline V gene are GTSNPN and SVGIG (reference sequence). DNA for the CDR3: TGTGCCTGGAGCCCGGAGATGGAGAGGTACACTGAAGCTTTCTTT. It codes for CAWSPEMERYTEAFF.

The CDR3 spells CASSRGWDTEAFF. The CDR3 region has the DNA TGTGCCAGCAGTCGCGGCTGGGACACTGAAGCTTTCTTT. J is TRBJ1-1 and V is TRBV7-3, with no clear D. Trimming shortened V by 6 bases and J by 3 bases, and 11 bases separated the two germline ends. This CDR3 comprises 13 residues. The germline V gene has CDR1 SGHTA and CDR2 FQGTGA.

The chain carries TRBV19 and TRBJ2-1; D perhaps matches TRBD2 (5 bases). The CDR3 totals 15 residues. Germline CDR1 is LNHDA and CDR2 is SQIVND (reference sequence). The V gene lost 0 bases and the J gene lost 10 bases, with 16 bases spanning the gap. The CDR3 loop reads CASSIEGERGKEQFF. In DNA, the CDR3 is TGTGCCAGTAGTATAGAGGGCGAGAGAGGGAAGGAGCAGTTCTTC.

The chain employs TRBV4-3 and TRBJ2-7; D is unresolved. CDR1 LGHNA and CDR2 YSLEER come from the germline V gene. Between the trimmed V and J ends, which lost 0 bases and 2 bases, there was a span of 14 bases. CDR3 length equals 16 residues. CDR3 protein: CASSQDLSLITYEQYF. CDR3 bases: TGCGCCAGCAGCCAAGATCTATCATTAATTACCTACGAGCAGTACTTC.

This clone appeared once. V is TRBV7-9 and J is TRBJ2-2, with D perhaps matching TRBD1 (6 bases). This CDR3 region has 11 residues. Germline V gene data show CDR1 as SEHNR and CDR2 as FQNEAQ (reference sequence). V was pared by 7 bases and J by 9 bases, with 9 bases between. The CDR3: CASMGARELFF. The DNA for the CDR3 is TGTGCCAGCATGGGGGCCCGGGAGCTGTTTTTT.